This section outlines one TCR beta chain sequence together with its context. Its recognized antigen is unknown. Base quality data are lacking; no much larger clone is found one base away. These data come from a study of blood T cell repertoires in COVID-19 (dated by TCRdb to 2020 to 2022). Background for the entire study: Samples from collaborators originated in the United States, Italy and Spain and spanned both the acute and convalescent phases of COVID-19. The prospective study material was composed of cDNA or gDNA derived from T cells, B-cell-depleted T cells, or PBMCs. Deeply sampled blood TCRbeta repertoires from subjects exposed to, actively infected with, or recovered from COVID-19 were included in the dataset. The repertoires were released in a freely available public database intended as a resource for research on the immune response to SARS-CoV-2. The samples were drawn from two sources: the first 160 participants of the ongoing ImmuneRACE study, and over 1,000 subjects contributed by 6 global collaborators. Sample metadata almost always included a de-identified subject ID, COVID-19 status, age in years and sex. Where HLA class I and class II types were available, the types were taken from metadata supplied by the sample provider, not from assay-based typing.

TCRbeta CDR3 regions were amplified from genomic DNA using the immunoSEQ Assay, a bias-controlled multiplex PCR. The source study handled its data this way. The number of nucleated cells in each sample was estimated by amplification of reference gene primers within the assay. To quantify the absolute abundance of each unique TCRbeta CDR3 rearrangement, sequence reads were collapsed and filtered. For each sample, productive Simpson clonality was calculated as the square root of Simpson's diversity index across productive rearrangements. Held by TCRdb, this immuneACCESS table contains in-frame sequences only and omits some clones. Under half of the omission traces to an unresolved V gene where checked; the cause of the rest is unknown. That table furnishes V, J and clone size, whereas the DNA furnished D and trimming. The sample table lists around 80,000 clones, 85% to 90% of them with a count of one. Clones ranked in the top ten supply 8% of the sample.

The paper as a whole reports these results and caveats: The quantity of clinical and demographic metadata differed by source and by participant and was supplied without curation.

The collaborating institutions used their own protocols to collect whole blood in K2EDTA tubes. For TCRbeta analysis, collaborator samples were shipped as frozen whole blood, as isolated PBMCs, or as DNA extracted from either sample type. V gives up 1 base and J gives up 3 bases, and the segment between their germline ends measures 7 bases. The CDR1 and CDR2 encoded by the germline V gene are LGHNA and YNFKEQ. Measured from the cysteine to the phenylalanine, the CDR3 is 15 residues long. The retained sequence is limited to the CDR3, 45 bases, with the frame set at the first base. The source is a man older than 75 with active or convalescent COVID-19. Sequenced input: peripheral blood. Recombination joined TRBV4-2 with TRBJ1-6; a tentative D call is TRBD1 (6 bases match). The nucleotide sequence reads TGTGCCAGCAGCCAAGGGACAGACTATAATTCACCCCTCCACTTT. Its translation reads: CASSQGTDYNSPLHF.